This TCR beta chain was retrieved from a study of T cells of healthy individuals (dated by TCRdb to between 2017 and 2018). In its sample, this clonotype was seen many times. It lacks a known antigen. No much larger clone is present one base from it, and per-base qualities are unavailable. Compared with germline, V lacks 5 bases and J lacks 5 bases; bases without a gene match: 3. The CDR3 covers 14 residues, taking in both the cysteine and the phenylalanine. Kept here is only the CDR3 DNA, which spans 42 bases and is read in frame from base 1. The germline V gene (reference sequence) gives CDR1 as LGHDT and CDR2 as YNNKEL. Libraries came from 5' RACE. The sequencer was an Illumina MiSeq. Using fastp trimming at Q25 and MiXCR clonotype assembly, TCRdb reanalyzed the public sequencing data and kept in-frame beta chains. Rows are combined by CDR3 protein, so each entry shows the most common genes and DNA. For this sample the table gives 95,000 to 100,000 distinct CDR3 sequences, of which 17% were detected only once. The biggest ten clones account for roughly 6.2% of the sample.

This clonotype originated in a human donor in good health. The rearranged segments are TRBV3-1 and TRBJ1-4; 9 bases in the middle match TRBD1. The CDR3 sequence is CASSDRGGNEKLFF. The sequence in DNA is TGTGCCAGCAGCGACAGGGGGGGGAATGAAAAACTGTTTTTT.